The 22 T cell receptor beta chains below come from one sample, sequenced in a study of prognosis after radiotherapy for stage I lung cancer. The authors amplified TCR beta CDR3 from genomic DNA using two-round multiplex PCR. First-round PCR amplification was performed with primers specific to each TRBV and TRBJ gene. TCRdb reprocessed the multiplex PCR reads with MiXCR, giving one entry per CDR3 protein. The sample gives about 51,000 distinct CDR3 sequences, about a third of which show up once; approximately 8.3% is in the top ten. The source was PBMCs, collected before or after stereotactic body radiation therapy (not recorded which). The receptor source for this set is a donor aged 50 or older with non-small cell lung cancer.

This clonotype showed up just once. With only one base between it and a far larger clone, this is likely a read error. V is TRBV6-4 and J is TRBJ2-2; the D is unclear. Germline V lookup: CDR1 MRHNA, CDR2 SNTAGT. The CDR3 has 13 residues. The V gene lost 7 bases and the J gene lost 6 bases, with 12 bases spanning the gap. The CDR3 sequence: CASIRKVAGELFF. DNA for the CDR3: TGTGCCAGCATCCGGAAGGTCGCCGGGGAGCTGTTTTTT.

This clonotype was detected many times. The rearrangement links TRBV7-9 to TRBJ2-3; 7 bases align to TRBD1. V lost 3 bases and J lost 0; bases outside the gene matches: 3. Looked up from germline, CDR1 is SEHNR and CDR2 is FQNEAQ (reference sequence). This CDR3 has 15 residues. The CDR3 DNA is TGTGCCAGCAGCTTGACAGGGATAAGCACAGATACGCAGTATTTT. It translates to CASSLTGISTDTQYF.

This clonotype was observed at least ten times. The CDR3 DNA follows: TGCGCCAGCAGCCAAGATCGAGCAAATGAGCAGTTCTTC. This gives the protein CASSQDRANEQFF. This chain links TRBV4-3 with TRBJ2-1; D is ambiguous. V lost 0 bases, J lost 7 bases, and 7 bases lay in between. The CDR3 totals 13 residues. Germline V CDR1 and CDR2: LGHNA, YSLEER.

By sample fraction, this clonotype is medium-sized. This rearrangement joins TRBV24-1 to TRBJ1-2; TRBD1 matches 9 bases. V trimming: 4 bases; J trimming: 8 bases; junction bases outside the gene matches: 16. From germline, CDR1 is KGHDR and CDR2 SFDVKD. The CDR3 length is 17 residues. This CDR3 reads CATSDPLAGQGTSGYTF. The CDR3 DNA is TGTGCCACCAGTGACCCCCTAGCGGGACAGGGAACGTCCGGCTACACCTTC.

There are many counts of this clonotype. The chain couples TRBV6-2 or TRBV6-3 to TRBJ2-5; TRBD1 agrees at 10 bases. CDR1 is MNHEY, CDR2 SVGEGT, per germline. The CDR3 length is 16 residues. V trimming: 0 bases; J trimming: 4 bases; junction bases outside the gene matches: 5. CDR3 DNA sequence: TGTGCCAGCAGTTACTCGAAGGGGACAGGGGCAGAGACCCAGTACTTC. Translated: CASSYSKGTGAETQYF.

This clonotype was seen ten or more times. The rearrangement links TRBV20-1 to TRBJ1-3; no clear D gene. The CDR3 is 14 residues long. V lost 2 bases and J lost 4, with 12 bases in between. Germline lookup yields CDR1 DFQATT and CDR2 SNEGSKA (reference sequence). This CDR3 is CSARPGVGGNTIYF. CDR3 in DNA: TGCAGTGCTAGACCCGGGGTTGGAGGAAACACCATATATTTT.

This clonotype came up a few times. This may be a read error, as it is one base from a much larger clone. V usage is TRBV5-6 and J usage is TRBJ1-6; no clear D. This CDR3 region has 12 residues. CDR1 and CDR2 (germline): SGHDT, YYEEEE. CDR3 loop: CASSANSSHLHF. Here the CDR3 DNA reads TGTGCCAGCAGCGCAAACAGTTCACACCTCCACTTT. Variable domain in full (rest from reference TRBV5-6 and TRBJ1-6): DAGVTQSPTHLIKTRGQQVTLRCSPKSGHDTVSWYQQALGQGPQFIFQYYEEEERQRGNFPDRFSGHQFPNYSSELNVNALLLGDSALYLCASSANSSHLHFGNGTRLTVT.

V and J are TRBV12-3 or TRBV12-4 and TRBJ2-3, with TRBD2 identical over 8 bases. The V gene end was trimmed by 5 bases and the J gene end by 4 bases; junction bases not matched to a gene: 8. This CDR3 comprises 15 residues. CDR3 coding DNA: TGTGCCAGCAGTCGAAGAAGCGGGAGCGCAGATACGCAGTATTTT. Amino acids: CASSRRSGSADTQYF.

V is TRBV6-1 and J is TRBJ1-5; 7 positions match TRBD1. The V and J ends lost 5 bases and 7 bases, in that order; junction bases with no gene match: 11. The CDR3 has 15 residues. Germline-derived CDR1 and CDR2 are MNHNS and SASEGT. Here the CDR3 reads CASSPHRQGVQPQHF. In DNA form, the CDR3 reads TGTGCCAGCAGTCCCCACCGACAGGGCGTACAGCCCCAGCATTTT.

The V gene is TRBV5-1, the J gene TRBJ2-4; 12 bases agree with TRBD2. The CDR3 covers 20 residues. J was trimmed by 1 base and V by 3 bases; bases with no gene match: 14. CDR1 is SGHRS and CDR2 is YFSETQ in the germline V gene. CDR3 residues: CASSSPRTSGMGGAKNIQYF. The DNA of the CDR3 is TGCGCCAGCAGCTCCCCAAGGACTAGCGGGATGGGGGGGGCCAAAAACATTCAGTACTTC.

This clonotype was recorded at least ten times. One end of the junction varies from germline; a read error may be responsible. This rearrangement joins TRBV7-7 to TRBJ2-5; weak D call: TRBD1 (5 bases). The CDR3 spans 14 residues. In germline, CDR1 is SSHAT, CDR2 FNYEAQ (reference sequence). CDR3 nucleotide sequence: TGTGCTAGCAGCTTAGGGCCAGGGTCAGAGACCCAGTACTTC. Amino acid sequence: CASSLGPGSETQYF.

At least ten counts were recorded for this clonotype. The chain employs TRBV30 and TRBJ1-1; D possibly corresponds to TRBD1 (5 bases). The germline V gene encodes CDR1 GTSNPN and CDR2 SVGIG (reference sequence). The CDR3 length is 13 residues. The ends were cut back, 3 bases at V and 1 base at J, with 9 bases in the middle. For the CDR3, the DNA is TGTGCCTGGAGAAGGGGCTGGAACACTGAAGCTTTCTTT. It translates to CAWRRGWNTEAFF.

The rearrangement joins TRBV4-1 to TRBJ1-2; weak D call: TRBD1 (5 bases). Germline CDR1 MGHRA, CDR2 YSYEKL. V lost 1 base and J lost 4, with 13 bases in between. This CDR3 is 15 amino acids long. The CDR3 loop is CASSQATGKSYGYTF. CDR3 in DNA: TGCGCCAGCAGCCAAGCAACAGGCAAATCCTATGGCTACACCTTC.

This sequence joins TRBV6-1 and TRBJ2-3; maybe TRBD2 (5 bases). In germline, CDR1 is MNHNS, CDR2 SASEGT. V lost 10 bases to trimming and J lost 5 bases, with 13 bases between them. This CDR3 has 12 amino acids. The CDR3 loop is CAIKRREDTQYF. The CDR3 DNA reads TGTGCCATCAAGCGACGGGAAGATACGCAGTATTTT.

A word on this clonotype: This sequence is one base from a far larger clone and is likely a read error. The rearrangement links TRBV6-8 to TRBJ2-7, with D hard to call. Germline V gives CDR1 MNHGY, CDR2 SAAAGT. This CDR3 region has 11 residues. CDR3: CSSSDANEQYF. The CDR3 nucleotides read TGTTCCAGCAGCGACGCTAACGAGCAGTACTTC.

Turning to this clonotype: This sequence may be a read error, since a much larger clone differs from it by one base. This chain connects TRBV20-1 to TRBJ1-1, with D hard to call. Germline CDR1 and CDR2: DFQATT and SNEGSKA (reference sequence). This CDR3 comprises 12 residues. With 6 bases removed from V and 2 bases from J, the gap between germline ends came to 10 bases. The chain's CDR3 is CSANKPNTEAFF. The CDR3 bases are TGCAGTGCGAATAAACCAAACACTGAAGCTTTCTTT.

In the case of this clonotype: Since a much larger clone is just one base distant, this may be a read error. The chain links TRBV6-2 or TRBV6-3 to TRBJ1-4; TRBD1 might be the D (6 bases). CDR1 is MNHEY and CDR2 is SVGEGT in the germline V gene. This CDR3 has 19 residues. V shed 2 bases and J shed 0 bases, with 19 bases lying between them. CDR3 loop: CASSYLFRGPSSTNEKLFF. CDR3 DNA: TGTGCCAGCAGTTACCTATTCAGGGGACCCTCGTCAACTAATGAAAAACTGTTTTTT.

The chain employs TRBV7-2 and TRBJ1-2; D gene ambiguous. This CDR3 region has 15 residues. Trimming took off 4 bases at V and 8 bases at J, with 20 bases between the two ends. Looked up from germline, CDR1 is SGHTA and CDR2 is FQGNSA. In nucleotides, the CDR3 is TGTGCCAGCAGCTCCACCACCCTCGACTCGGGGGGCTACACCTTC. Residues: CASSSTTLDSGGYTF.

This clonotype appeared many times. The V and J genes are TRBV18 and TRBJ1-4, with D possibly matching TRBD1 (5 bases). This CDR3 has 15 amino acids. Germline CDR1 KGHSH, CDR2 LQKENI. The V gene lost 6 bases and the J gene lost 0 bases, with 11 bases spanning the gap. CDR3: CASSRGHPTNEKLFF. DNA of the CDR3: TGTGCCAGCTCCCGAGGACACCCAACTAATGAAAAACTGTTTTTT. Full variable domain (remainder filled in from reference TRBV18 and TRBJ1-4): NAGVMQNPRHLVRRRGQEARLRCSPMKGHSHVYWYRQLPEEGLKFMVYLQKENIIDESGMPKERFSAEFPKEGPSILRIQQVVRGDSAAYFCASSRGHPTNEKLFFGSGTQLSVL.

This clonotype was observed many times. CDR3 region: CASSPGEAGSEKLFF. The CDR3 bases are TGTGCCAGCAGCCCGGGAGAGGCAGGGAGCGAAAAACTGTTTTTT. V and J are TRBV5-8 and TRBJ1-4; D is perhaps TRBD1 (5 bases). Germline CDR1 SGHTS, CDR2 YDEGEE. V shed 4 bases and J shed 8 bases, with 18 bases lying between them. The CDR3 runs to 15 residues.

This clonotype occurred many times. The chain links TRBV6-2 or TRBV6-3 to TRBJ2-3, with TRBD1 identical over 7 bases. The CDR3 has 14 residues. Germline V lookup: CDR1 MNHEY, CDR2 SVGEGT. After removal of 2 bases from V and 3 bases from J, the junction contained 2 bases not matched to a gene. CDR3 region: CASSYPGQTDTQYF. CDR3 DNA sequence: TGTGCCAGCAGTTACCCGGGACAGACAGATACGCAGTATTTT.

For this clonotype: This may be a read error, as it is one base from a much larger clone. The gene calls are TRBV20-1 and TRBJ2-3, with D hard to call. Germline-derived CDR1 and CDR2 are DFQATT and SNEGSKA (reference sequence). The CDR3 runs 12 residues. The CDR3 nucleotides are TGCAGTGCTAGACCGTTCACAGATACGAAGTATTTT. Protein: CSARPFTDTKYF.